Below are 4 T cell receptor beta chains sequenced from a single sample in a study of T-cell memory formation after mild COVID-19. Via MiXCR, TCRdb re-called the 5' RACE reads, giving one row per CDR3 protein. The sample consists of a few hundred thousand distinct CDR3 sequences, under 30% of them appearing once. The sample comprised PBMCs or a T cell subset sorted from them (not recorded which). These receptors were taken from an adult woman who had mild COVID-19 (a few samples of this study predate the infection). Cell type and time point are not known.

The J gene is TRBJ2-7, the V gene TRBV9; possibly TRBD1 for D (6 bases). V was pared by 4 bases and J by 2 bases, with 13 bases between. Germline V gene data show CDR1 as SGDLS and CDR2 as YYNGEE. The CDR3 contains 14 residues. In DNA, the CDR3 is TGTGCCAGCAGCCATCAGGGGCTGCCCTACGAGCAGTACTTC. Its protein is CASSHQGLPYEQYF.

The rearrangement links TRBV12-3 or TRBV12-4 to TRBJ2-1, with 7 bases fitting TRBD1. This CDR3 comprises 13 residues. J gave up 14 bases and V 6 bases, and 13 bases lay outside the gene matches. The CDR3 nucleotides are TGTGCCAGCAGCCACCCGACCGACAGGGTGGAGTTCTTC. Translation gives CASSHPTDRVEFF.

J is TRBJ1-4 and V is TRBV5-1; 7 nucleotides agree with TRBD1. This CDR3 has 15 residues. Germline assignment: CDR1 SGHRS and CDR2 YFSETQ. J lost 4 bases, V lost 3 bases, and 6 bases had no gene match. DNA of the CDR3: TGCGCCAGCAGCTCCACAGGGGCCGTTAATGAAAAACTGTTTTTT. Translating gives CASSSTGAVNEKLFF.

The rearrangement joins TRBV20-1 to TRBJ2-7; TRBD1 agrees at 8 bases. CDR3 length: 15 residues. CDR1 is DFQATT, CDR2 SNEGSKA, per germline (reference sequence). V was clipped by 2 bases and J by 0 bases; unmatched bases: 6. The CDR3 sequence is CSARWDRLSSYEQYF. CDR3 DNA sequence: TGCAGTGCTAGATGGGACAGGCTGAGCTCCTACGAGCAGTACTTC.